This T cell receptor (beta chain) was observed in a study of blood T cell repertoires in COVID-19. Study at large: There were acute and convalescent COVID-19 samples, and they came from the United States, Italy and Spain.

CDR1 is MNHEY and CDR2 is SMNVEV in the germline V gene (reference sequence). V gave up 4 bases and J gave up 7 bases; unmatched junction bases: 6. The CDR3 is 14 amino acids. Method: immunoSEQ multiplex PCR; TCRdb's copy keeps in-frame clones and lacks some. There are about 280,000 clones in the sample; 75% to 95% occur only once, and around 2.8% lies in the top ten. This sequence originates from a man in his forties or fifties who had been exposed to COVID-19. The chain has TRBV27 and TRBJ1-2, with 10 bases lining up with TRBD1. Sequencing input: PBMCs or T cells enriched from blood (not recorded which). The CDR3 region has the DNA TGTGCCAGCAGTTACCGACAGGGGGCGTCTGGCTACACCTTC. Protein: CASSYRQGASGYTF.